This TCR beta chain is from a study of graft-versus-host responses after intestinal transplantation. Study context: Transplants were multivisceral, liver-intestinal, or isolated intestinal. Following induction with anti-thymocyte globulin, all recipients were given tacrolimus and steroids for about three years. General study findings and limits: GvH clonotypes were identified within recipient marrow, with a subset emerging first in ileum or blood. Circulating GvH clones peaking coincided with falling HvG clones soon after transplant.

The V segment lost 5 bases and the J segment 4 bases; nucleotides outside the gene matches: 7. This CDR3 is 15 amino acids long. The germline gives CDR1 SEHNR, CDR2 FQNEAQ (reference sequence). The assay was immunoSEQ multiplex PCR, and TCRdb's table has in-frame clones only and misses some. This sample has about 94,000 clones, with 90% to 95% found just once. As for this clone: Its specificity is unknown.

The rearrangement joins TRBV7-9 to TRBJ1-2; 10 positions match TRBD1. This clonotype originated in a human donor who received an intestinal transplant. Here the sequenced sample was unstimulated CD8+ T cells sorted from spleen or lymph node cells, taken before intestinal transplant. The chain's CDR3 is CASSDRGPRGYGYTF. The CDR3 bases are TGTGCCAGCAGCGACAGGGGGCCCAGGGGCTATGGCTACACCTTC.